This T cell receptor (beta chain) originates from a study of Tregs in tolerant kidney transplant recipients. V was pared by 1 base and J by 0 bases, with 9 bases between. Germline V gene sequence: CDR1 SGHTA, CDR2 FQGNSA. This CDR3 spans 15 amino acids. Here immunoSEQ multiplex PCR was the method, and the copy in TCRdb shows in-frame clones only, minus some. The sample records about 18,000 clones, approximately 80% being singletons. This receptor was identified in a human donor in good health. This sequence joins TRBV7-2 and TRBJ2-5, with a weak D call TRBD1 (6 bases). The sample was Tregs from blood. CDR3: CASSLVRGYQETQYF. CDR3 in DNA: TGTGCCAGCAGCTTAGTAAGGGGGTACCAAGAGACCCAGTACTTC.